The clone carrying this T cell receptor (beta chain) has more than one count but fewer than ten. Its antigen is not identified. Library preparation (for TCRbeta) was performed with unique molecular identifiers. TCRdb reprocessed the PCR reads via MiXCR and lists one record per CDR3 protein. This sample yields roughly 100,000 distinct CDR3 sequences, of which 4.5% to 7.5% are seen a single time; 5.5% to 6.5% belongs to the top ten. The data were taken from a study of T-cell reconstitution after alpha-beta-depleted transplantation in children. Study-wide findings and caveats: Expanded graft clones numbering several hundred reportedly gave rise to alpha-beta T cells about two months after transplant. Newly generated T cells supplied most T-cell counts and diversity one year post-transplant. Some patients' high day-60 TCRbeta diversity was traced to surviving recipient T cells and thymic progenitors.

The germline V gene has CDR1 DFQATT and CDR2 SNEGSKA (reference sequence). With 3 bases removed from V and 0 bases from J, the gap between germline ends came to 10 bases. The CDR3 consists of 14 residues. Source: PBMCs, mostly from graft donor cells, taken 60 days after TCRalphabeta/CD19-depleted stem cell transplant. This clonotype was obtained from a female patient between 2 and 15 years old who had a stem cell transplant for Fanconi anemia, so the T cells may come from the graft donor. The V call is TRBV20-1, the J call TRBJ2-3, with D perhaps matching TRBD2 (6 bases). The chain's CDR3 is CSARPGLSTDTQYF. DNA for the CDR3: TGCAGTGCTAGGCCGGGACTCAGCACAGATACGCAGTATTTT.